Here is one T cell receptor (beta chain) with its context. Sequenced by immunoSEQ multiplex PCR; TCRdb stores in-frame clones only, minus some. Of about 240,000 clones detected, about 87% appear once; the ten largest clones hold less than 8.5%. The ends lost 3 bases at V and 3 bases at J; junction bases unmatched: 11. This CDR3 is built from 17 residues. CDR1 and CDR2 (germline): KGHSH, LQKENI. The data are from a study of blood T cell repertoires in COVID-19. This receptor was obtained from a woman in her seventies with active or convalescent COVID-19. Sequenced sample: peripheral blood. V and J are TRBV18 and TRBJ2-3; TRBD1 aligns across 8 bases. The CDR3 DNA sequence: TGTGCCAGCTCACCCGTAAATGGACAGGGTATGACAGATACGCAGTATTTT. It codes for CASSPVNGQGMTDTQYF.